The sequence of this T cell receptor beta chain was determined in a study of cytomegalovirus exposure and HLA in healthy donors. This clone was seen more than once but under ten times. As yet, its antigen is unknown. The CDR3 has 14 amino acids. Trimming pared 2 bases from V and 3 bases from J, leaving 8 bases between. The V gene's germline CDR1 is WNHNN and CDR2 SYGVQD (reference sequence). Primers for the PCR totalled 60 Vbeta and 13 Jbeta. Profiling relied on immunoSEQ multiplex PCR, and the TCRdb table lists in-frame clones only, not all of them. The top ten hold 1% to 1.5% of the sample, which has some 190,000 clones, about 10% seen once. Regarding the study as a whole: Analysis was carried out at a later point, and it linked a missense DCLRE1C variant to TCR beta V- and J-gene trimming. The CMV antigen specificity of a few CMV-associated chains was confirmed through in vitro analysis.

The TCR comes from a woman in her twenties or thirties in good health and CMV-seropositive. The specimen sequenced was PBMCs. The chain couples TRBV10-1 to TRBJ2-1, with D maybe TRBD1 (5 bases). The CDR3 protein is CASSENRNYNEQFF. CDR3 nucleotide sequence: TGCGCCAGCAGTGAGAACAGGAACTACAATGAGCAGTTCTTC.